This T cell receptor beta chain was sequenced for a study of T cells in Graves' hyperthyroidism and ophthalmopathy. This clonotype was recorded many times. Its antigen is not known. Hyperthyroidism had been newly diagnosed in patients aged 18 to 65, and its duration was under 2 months. Those patients with uncontrolled infection, other autoimmune disease, pregnancy or lactation were excluded. Thyroid ultrasound, orbital computed tomography, clinical symptoms, and serum thyroxine and TRAb underpinned diagnoses. Broader study findings: With a median lead of around 6.7 months before onset, the model predicted ophthalmopathy.

Trimming removed 5 bases at V and 2 bases at J, with 18 bases between. CDR1 SEHNR and CDR2 FQNEAQ come from the germline V gene (reference sequence). The CDR3 has 16 amino acids. The CDR3 regions of TCR beta were amplified from RNA transcripts. With the HTBI primer set, the TCR CDR3 went through a first round of RT-PCR. Each CDR3 protein gets one entry after TCRdb re-called the multiplex PCR reads with MiXCR. This sample has around 440,000 distinct CDR3 sequences; approximately 14% occur once, and the top ten carry roughly 8%. The genes are TRBV7-9 and TRBJ2-5; the D gene is possibly TRBD2 (6 bases). This clonotype was obtained from a woman under 30 with Graves' hyperthyroidism. The sequenced material came from blood. The CDR3 region is CASSPGTLGVQETQYF. CDR3 nucleotide sequence: TGTGCCAGCAGCCCCGGGACTTTAGGTGTACAAGAGACCCAGTACTTC.